Listed here are 31 T cell receptor beta chains from one sample, sequenced in a study of cytomegalovirus exposure and HLA in healthy donors. Researchers ran the PCR with 60 Vbeta and 13 Jbeta primers. Here immunoSEQ multiplex PCR was the method, and the copy in TCRdb shows in-frame clones only, minus some. The sample shows approximately 200,000 clones, approximately 83% of them seen only once. The sequenced sample consisted of PBMCs. The receptors here all came from a boy younger than 10 in good health and CMV-seronegative.

V is TRBV9 and J is TRBJ2-2, with TRBD1 identical over 7 bases. The CDR3 runs 15 residues. Trimming took 4 bases from V and 1 from J; bases not matched to a gene: 4. CDR1 is SGDLS, CDR2 YYNGEE, per germline. In nucleotides, the CDR3 is TGTGCCAGCAGCCAAGGGGGCCTGAACACCGGGGAGCTGTTTTTT. This sequence encodes CASSQGGLNTGELFF.

The chain combines TRBV7-9 with TRBJ1-4; no clear D gene. The CDR3 covers 14 residues. The V gene lost 5 bases and the J gene lost 0 bases, with 7 bases spanning the gap. Germline CDR1 is SEHNR and CDR2 is FQNEAQ (reference sequence). The CDR3 region is CASSPQSTNEKLFF. The CDR3 nucleotides are TGTGCCAGCAGCCCACAGTCAACTAATGAAAAACTGTTTTTT. Looking up the rest from reference TRBV7-9 and TRBJ1-4 gives the full variable domain: DTGVSQNPRHKITKRGQNVTFRCDPISEHNRLYWYRQTLGQGPEFLTYFQNEAQLEKSRLLSDRFSAERPKGSFSTLEIQRTEQGDSAMYLCASSPQSTNEKLFFGSGTQLSVL.

This chain uses TRBV5-1 with TRBJ2-3; the D gene is possibly TRBD2 (6 bases). Germline CDR1 SGHRS, CDR2 YFSETQ. Between the trimmed V and J ends, which lost 2 bases and 0 bases, there was a span of 10 bases. The CDR3 loop spans 15 amino acids. The DNA of the CDR3 is TGCGCCAGCAGCTTCGGCGGGGATAGCACAGATACGCAGTATTTT. Protein product: CASSFGGDSTDTQYF.

This clone came up once. CDR3 nucleotides: TGTGCCAGCAGCACGACTACGAGCAGGTGGGGCTATGGCTACACCTTC. Amino acids: CASSTTTSRWGYGYTF. The gene calls are TRBV5-6 and TRBJ1-2; no reliable D call. The germline V gene encodes CDR1 SGHDT and CDR2 YYEEEE. V lost 4 bases, J lost 4 bases, and 20 bases lay in between. CDR3 length equals 16 residues.

This chain uses TRBV5-4 with TRBJ2-1; D unclear. The CDR3 totals 13 residues. Germline V gene sequence: CDR1 SGHNT, CDR2 YYREEE (reference sequence). V lost 1 base to trimming and J lost 7 bases, with 9 bases between them. CDR3 DNA: TGTGCCAGCAGCTTGATATCGGGTAATGAGCAGTTCTTC. It translates to CASSLISGNEQFF. Based on the CDR3 plus reference TRBV5-4 and TRBJ2-1, the full variable domain is ETGVTQSPTHLIKTRGQQVTLRCSSQSGHNTVSWYQQALGQGPQFIFQYYREEENGRGNFPPRFSGLQFPNYSSELNVNALELDDSALYLCASSLISGNEQFFGPGTRLTVL.

The chain couples TRBV6-1 to TRBJ2-5; 7 bases match TRBD2. CDR1 and CDR2 from the germline V gene are MNHNS and SASEGT. V shed 1 base, J shed 7 bases, and the junction held 6 bases outside the gene matches. CDR3 length equals 14 residues. CDR3 sequence reads: CASSEGLAAGTQYF. The DNA of the CDR3 is TGTGCCAGCAGTGAAGGTCTAGCGGCCGGGACCCAGTACTTC.

The gene calls are TRBV6-5 and TRBJ2-7, with 8 bases aligning to TRBD1. CDR3 length: 13 residues. CDR1 MNHEY and CDR2 SVGAGI come from the germline V gene. Trimming took 7 bases from V and 6 from J; bases not matched to a gene: 8. CDR3 in amino acids: CASTDRALGEQYF. The CDR3 nucleotides read TGTGCCAGCACGGACAGGGCCCTCGGCGAGCAGTACTTC.

The chain recombines TRBV5-5 with TRBJ1-5; D gene uncertain. V lost 0 bases to trimming and J lost 5 bases, with 9 bases between them. Germline assignment: CDR1 SGHKS and CDR2 YYEKEE (reference sequence). The CDR3 is 14 residues long. CDR3 loop: CASSLAGFDQPQHF. CDR3 bases: TGTGCCAGCAGCTTGGCGGGGTTCGATCAGCCCCAGCATTTT. Supplemented by reference TRBV5-5 and TRBJ1-5, the full variable domain reads DAGVTQSPTHLIKTRGQQVTLRCSPISGHKSVSWYQQVLGQGPQFIFQYYEKEERGRGNFPDRFSARQFPNYSSELNVNALLLGDSALYLCASSLAGFDQPQHFGDGTRLSIL.

This clone was counted a few times. This chain connects TRBV5-1 to TRBJ2-7; 10 nucleotides align to TRBD1. Germline assignment: CDR1 SGHRS and CDR2 YFSETQ. V lost 4 bases, J lost 5 bases, and 6 bases stayed unmatched. There are 14 residues in the CDR3. In DNA, the CDR3 is TGCGCCAGCAGCGGAGGACAGGGGGTAAACGAGCAGTACTTC. It yields the protein CASSGGQGVNEQYF.

The chain carries TRBV5-4 and TRBJ2-5, with 11 bases identical to TRBD2. The junction had 4 bases not matched to a gene; V was cut back by 4 bases and J by 5 bases. CDR3 length: 14 residues. CDR1 and CDR2 from the germline V gene are SGHNT and YYREEE (reference sequence). CDR3 bases: TGTGCCAGCAGCACTGCTAGCGGGGGGGAGACCCAGTACTTC. It is translated as CASSTASGGETQYF.

The V call is TRBV5-6, the J call TRBJ2-6, with D possibly being TRBD1 (6 bases). Trimming removed 2 bases from V and 0 bases from J, with 15 bases in between. Germline V gene data show CDR1 as SGHDT and CDR2 as YYEEEE. The CDR3 is 18 amino acids. The CDR3 sequence is CASSFGRQVRSGANVLTF. As DNA, the CDR3 is TGTGCCAGCAGCTTTGGGCGACAGGTCCGCTCTGGGGCCAACGTCCTGACTTTC.

The V call is TRBV19, the J call TRBJ2-3, with a weak D call TRBD1 (6 bases). Trimming removed 6 bases from V and 3 bases from J, with 22 bases in between. The germline CDR1 and CDR2 sequences are LNHDA and SQIVND (reference sequence). CDR3 length: 17 residues. The CDR3 sequence is CASSSVSGTRGTDTQYF. The CDR3 bases are TGTGCCAGTAGCAGCGTCTCCGGGACCAGGGGAACAGATACGCAGTATTTT.

The V and J genes are TRBV18 and TRBJ2-7; TRBD1 matches 8 bases. V shed 3 bases, J shed 2 bases, and the junction held 6 bases outside the gene matches. Germline assignment: CDR1 KGHSH and CDR2 LQKENI. There are 15 residues in the CDR3. CDR3 region: CASSPGGRGPYEQYF. CDR3 in DNA: TGTGCCAGCTCACCCGGCGGCAGGGGGCCCTACGAGCAGTACTTC.

This chain uses TRBV27 with TRBJ2-2, with a possible D match to TRBD1 (5 bases). The CDR3 contains 14 residues. Germline V lookup: CDR1 MNHEY, CDR2 SMNVEV (reference sequence). V lost 5 bases to trimming and J lost 5 bases, with 12 bases between them. CDR3 coding DNA: TGTGCCAGCAGTGGATCAGGGAAGACCGGGGAGCTGTTTTTT. The encoded protein is CASSGSGKTGELFF.

V gene TRBV4-1 combines with J gene TRBJ2-3; tentatively, D is TRBD2 (6 bases). The CDR3 has 17 amino acids. Germline values: CDR1 MGHRA, CDR2 YSYEKL. The V gene lost 4 bases and the J gene lost 5 bases, with 22 bases spanning the gap. CDR3 sequence reads: CASSPDRRGWSGDTQYF. The CDR3 DNA sequence: TGCGCCAGCAGCCCTGATCGGAGGGGATGGTCGGGAGATACGCAGTATTTT.

This chain links TRBV30 with TRBJ1-1; D is unclear. Germline V gives CDR1 GTSNPN, CDR2 SVGIG (reference sequence). V was cut by 5 bases and J by 4 bases, with 14 bases left in between. This CDR3 has 13 residues. CDR3 region: CAWQIRVSTEAFF. DNA of the CDR3: TGTGCCTGGCAAATTCGGGTGTCCACTGAAGCTTTCTTT.

V and J are TRBV30 and TRBJ2-7; no firm D call. Germline values: CDR1 GTSNPN, CDR2 SVGIG (reference sequence). The CDR3 covers 13 residues. V shed 0 bases and J shed 2 bases, with 8 bases lying between them. The CDR3 here is CAWSVQVPYEQYF. The CDR3, as DNA: TGTGCCTGGAGTGTACAAGTCCCCTACGAGCAGTACTTC.

CDR3 sequence: CATSRDRGIGEKLFF. As DNA, the CDR3 is TGTGCCACCAGCAGAGATCGGGGAATTGGTGAAAAACTGTTTTTT. The chain has TRBV15 and TRBJ1-4, with D unclear. CDR1 and CDR2 from the germline V gene are LNHNV and YYDKDF (reference sequence). Trimming left V 0 bases short and J 7 bases short, with 12 bases between. This CDR3 has 15 residues.

The chain combines TRBV5-4 with TRBJ2-2, with 9 bases matching TRBD1. CDR3 length: 15 amino acids. Germline-derived CDR1 and CDR2 are SGHNT and YYREEE (reference sequence). Trimming removed 0 bases from V and 4 bases from J; junction bases left unmatched: 1. CDR3 sequence: CASSLDRGRTGELFF. CDR3 DNA sequence: TGTGCCAGCAGCTTGGACAGGGGGCGCACCGGGGAGCTGTTTTTT.

The chain has TRBV19 and TRBJ2-2, with 7 bases that match TRBD2. Germline CDR1 LNHDA, CDR2 SQIVND (reference sequence). Unmatched junction bases numbered 5, after V lost 5 bases and J lost 2 bases. This CDR3 region has 15 residues. The DNA for the CDR3 is TGTGCCAGTAGTCGGGGACTACAAAACACCGGGGAGCTGTTTTTT. Translated: CASSRGLQNTGELFF.

V gene TRBV11-2 combines with J gene TRBJ2-1; no definite D call. V lost 2 bases to trimming and J lost 2 bases, with 16 bases between them. The CDR3 has 17 amino acids. Germline V gives CDR1 SGHAT, CDR2 FQNNGV. CDR3 amino acids: CASSLSRVAVPYNEQFF. As DNA, the CDR3 is TGTGCCAGCAGCTTAAGCCGGGTGGCAGTTCCCTACAATGAGCAGTTCTTC.

The chain has TRBV5-6 and TRBJ1-1; D not certain. The germline V gene encodes CDR1 SGHDT and CDR2 YYEEEE. Trimming stripped 0 bases from V and 7 bases from J, with 7 bases between. The CDR3 runs to 12 residues. DNA for the CDR3: TGTGCCAGCAGCTTGGCCCGAGGTGAAGCTTTCTTT. This gives the protein CASSLARGEAFF.

The chain has TRBV9 and TRBJ2-2; 7 bases map to TRBD2. Germline CDR1 reads SGDLS; CDR2 reads YYNGEE. The CDR3 is made up of 15 amino acids. The ends lost 0 bases at V and 4 bases at J; junction bases unmatched: 3. This CDR3 reads CASSVVGGGTGELFF. The CDR3 nucleotides are TGTGCCAGCAGCGTAGTGGGCGGGGGCACCGGGGAGCTGTTTTTT.

The chain uses TRBV2 and TRBJ1-2; D is unresolved. The germline CDR1 and CDR2 sequences are SNHLY and FYNNEI. The CDR3 sequence is 13 residues long. V lost 6 bases to trimming and J lost 2 bases, with 10 bases between them. DNA of the CDR3: TGTGCCAGCAGCCCCGACTGGAACTATGGCTACACCTTC. Translating it yields CASSPDWNYGYTF.

Worth noting for this clone: This sample also contains other DNA sequences that code for the same CDR3. The genes are TRBV19 and TRBJ1-5; D gene ambiguous. This CDR3 is built from 12 residues. Looked up from germline, CDR1 is LNHDA and CDR2 is SQIVND (reference sequence). Trimming took 1 base from V and 5 from J, leaving 3 bases between them. DNA for the CDR3: TGTGCCAGTAGTATAGCAGATCAGCCCCAGCATTTT. Its translation is CASSIADQPQHF.

This chain joins TRBV10-3 and TRBJ1-1, with 7 bases lining up with TRBD1. Unmatched junction bases numbered 3, after V lost 4 bases and J lost 1 base. CDR3 length: 14 residues. Per germline, CDR1 ENHRY and CDR2 SYGVKD. The DNA for the CDR3 is TGTGCCATCAGTGTGGGGACAGCGAACACTGAAGCTTTCTTT. Its protein is CAISVGTANTEAFF.

This clone appeared once. This sequence joins TRBV5-1 and TRBJ1-2, with D possibly matching TRBD1 (6 bases). This CDR3 has 16 residues. CDR1 SGHRS and CDR2 YFSETQ come from the germline V gene. V was trimmed by 0 bases and J by 6 bases, leaving 18 bases between them. CDR3 DNA sequence: TGCGCCAGCAGCTTGGCCTTAGTAGAACAGGGAAATGGCTACACCTTC. Its protein is CASSLALVEQGNGYTF.

The chain combines TRBV15 with TRBJ1-3, with 8 nucleotides matching TRBD1. Germline loops: CDR1 LNHNV, CDR2 YYDKDF (reference sequence). The V gene end was trimmed by 5 bases and the J gene end by 4 bases; junction bases not matched to a gene: 7. The CDR3 loop spans 15 amino acids. The CDR3 sequence is CATSYDRGSGNTIYF. CDR3 sequence (DNA): TGTGCCACCAGCTACGACAGGGGATCCGGAAACACCATATATTTT.

This clone was recorded once. V usage is TRBV5-1 and J usage is TRBJ2-1; 7 bases fit TRBD1. Germline V gene sequence: CDR1 SGHRS, CDR2 YFSETQ. The CDR3 spans 14 residues. V was pared by 7 bases and J by 2 bases, with 6 bases of the junction left unmatched. CDR3 nucleotides: TGCGCCAGCGCAGACAGGGCGACCTACAATGAGCAGTTCTTC. It encodes CASADRATYNEQFF. Full variable domain (outside the CDR3, taken from reference TRBV5-1 and TRBJ2-1): KAGVTQTPRYLIKTRGQQVTLSCSPISGHRSVSWYQQTPGQGLQFLFEYFSETQRNKGNFPGRFSGRQFSNSRSEMNVSTLELGDSALYLCASADRATYNEQFFGPGTRLTVL.

This clone was recorded only once. This chain joins TRBV7-2 and TRBJ2-1; 10 nucleotides align to TRBD1. CDR1 is SGHTA and CDR2 is FQGNSA in the germline V gene. The CDR3 has 14 amino acids. After removal of 3 bases from V and 8 bases from J, the junction contained 4 bases not matched to a gene. The DNA of the CDR3 is TGTGCCAGCAGCTTCGACAGGGGGCAGGATGAGCAGTTCTTC. This gives the protein CASSFDRGQDEQFF.

This clone was detected once. The chain joins TRBV30 to TRBJ1-4, with TRBD1 matching over 8 bases. Germline V gene lookup returns CDR1 GTSNPN and CDR2 SVGIG (reference sequence). The CDR3 extends over 13 amino acids. With V trimmed by 2 bases and J by 13 bases, 9 bases remained unmatched. In nucleotides, the CDR3 is TGTGCCTGGAGTCCACGGCAGGGGGCGGCACTGTTTTTT. Its protein product is CAWSPRQGAALFF.